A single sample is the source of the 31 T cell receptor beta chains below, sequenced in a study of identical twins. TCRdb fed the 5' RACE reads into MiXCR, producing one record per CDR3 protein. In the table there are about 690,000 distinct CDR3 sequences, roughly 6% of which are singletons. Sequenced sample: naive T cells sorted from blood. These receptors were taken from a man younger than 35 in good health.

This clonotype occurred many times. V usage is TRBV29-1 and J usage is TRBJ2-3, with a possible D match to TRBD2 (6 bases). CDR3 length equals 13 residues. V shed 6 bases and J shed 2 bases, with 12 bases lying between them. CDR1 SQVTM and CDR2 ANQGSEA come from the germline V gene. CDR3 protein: CSVAGGTTDTQYF. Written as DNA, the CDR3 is TGCAGCGTGGCCGGGGGAACCACAGATACGCAGTATTTT.

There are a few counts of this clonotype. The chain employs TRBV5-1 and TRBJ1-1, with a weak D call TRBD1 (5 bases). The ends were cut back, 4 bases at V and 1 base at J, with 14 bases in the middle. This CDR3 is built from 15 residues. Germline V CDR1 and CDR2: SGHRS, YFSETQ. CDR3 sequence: CASSLSRGRNTEAFF. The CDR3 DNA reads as TGCGCCAGCAGCCTTTCTCGGGGCCGGAACACTGAAGCTTTCTTT.

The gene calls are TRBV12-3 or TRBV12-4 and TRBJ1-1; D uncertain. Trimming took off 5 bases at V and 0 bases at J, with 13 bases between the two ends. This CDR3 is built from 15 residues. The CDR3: CASSHDFQVNTEAFF. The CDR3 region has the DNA TGTGCCAGCAGTCATGATTTTCAGGTGAACACTGAAGCTTTCTTT.

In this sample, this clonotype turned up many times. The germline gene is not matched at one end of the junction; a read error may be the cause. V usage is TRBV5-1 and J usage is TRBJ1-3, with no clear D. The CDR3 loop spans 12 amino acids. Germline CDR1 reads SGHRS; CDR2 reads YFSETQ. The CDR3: CASSGSGNTIYF. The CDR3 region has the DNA TGTGCCAGCAGCGGGTCCGGAAACACCATATATTTT. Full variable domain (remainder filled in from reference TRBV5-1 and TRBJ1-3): KAGVTQTPRYLIKTRGQQVTLSCSPISGHRSVSWYQQTPGQGLQFLFEYFSETQRNKGNFPGRFSGRQFSNSRSEMNVSTLELGDSALYLCASSGSGNTIYFGEGSWLTVV.

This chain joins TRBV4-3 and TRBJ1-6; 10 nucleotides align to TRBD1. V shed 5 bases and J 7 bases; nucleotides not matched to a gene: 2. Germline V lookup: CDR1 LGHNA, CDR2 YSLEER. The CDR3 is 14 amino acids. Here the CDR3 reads CASSDRGLNSPLHF. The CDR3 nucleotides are TGCGCCAGCAGCGACAGGGGGCTGAATTCACCCCTCCACTTT.

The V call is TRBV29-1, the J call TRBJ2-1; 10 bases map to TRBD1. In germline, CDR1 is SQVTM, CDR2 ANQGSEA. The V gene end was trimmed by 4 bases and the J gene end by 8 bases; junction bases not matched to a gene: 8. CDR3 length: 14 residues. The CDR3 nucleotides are TGCAGCGTTGCTCAGGGACAGGGGTCGTATGAGCAGTTCTTC. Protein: CSVAQGQGSYEQFF.

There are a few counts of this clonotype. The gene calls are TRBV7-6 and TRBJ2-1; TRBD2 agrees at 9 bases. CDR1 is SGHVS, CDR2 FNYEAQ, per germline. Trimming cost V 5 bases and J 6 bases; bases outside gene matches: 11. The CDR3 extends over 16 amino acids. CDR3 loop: CASSPITAGGPNEQFF. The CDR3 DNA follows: TGTGCCAGCAGCCCAATCACGGCGGGAGGGCCCAATGAGCAGTTCTTC.

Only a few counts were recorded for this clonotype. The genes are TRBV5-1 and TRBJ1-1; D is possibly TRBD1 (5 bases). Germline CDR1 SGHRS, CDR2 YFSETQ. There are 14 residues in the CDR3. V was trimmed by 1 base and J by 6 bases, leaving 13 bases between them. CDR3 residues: CASSLSQAKAEAFF. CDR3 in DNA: TGCGCCAGCAGCTTGTCACAGGCGAAGGCTGAAGCTTTCTTT.

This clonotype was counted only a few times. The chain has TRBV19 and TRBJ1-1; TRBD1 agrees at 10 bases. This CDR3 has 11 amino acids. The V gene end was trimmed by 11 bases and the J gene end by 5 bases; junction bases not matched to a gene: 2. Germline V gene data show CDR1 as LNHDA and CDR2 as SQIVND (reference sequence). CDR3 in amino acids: CAVGQGTEAFF. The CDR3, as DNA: TGTGCCGTGGGACAGGGGACTGAAGCTTTCTTT.

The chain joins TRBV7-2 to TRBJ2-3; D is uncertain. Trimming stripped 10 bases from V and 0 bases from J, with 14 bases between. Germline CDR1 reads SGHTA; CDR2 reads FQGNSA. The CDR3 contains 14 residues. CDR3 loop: CATSLGQSTDTQYF. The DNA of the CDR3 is TGTGCCACCTCGTTAGGCCAGAGCACAGATACGCAGTATTTT.

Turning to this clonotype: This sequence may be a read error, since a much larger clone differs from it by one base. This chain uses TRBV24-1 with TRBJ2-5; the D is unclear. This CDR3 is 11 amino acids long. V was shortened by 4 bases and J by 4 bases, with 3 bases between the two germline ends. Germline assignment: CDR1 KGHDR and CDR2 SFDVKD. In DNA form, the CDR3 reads TGTGCCACCAGTGAACGAGAGACCCAGTACTTC. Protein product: CATSERETQYF.

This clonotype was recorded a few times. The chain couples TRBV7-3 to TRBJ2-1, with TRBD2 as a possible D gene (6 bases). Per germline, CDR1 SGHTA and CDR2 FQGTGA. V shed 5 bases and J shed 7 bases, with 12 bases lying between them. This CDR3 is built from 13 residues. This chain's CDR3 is CASSRALANEQFF. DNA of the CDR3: TGTGCCAGCAGCCGAGCACTAGCAAATGAGCAGTTCTTC.

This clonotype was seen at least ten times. DNA of the CDR3: TGTGCCAGCAGCGTAGACCTTACAGGGACAGGTTCACCCCTCCACTTT. Translating it yields CASSVDLTGTGSPLHF. The rearrangement joins TRBV9 to TRBJ1-6; 8 bases match TRBD1. This CDR3 contains 16 residues. The trim removed 0 bases at V and 9 bases at J, leaving 8 bases unmatched. Germline assignment: CDR1 SGDLS and CDR2 YYNGEE.

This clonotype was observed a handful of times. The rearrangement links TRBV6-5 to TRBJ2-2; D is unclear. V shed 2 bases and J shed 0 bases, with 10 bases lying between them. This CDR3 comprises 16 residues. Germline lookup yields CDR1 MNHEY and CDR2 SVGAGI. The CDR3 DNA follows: TGTGCCAGCAGTTACCGTCCAGCATCGAACACCGGGGAGCTGTTTTTT. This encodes CASSYRPASNTGELFF.

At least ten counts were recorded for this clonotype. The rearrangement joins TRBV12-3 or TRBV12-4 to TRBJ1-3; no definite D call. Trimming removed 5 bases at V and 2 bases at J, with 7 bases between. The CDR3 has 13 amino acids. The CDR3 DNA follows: TGTGCCAGCAGTCGACATACTGGAAACACCATATATTTT. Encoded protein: CASSRHTGNTIYF.

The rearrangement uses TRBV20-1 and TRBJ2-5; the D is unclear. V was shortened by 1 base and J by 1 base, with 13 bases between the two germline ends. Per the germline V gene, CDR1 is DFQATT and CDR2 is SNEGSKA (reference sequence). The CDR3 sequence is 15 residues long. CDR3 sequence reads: CSARGSKGSQETQYF. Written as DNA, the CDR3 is TGCAGTGCTAGAGGATCGAAGGGTTCCCAAGAGACCCAGTACTTC.

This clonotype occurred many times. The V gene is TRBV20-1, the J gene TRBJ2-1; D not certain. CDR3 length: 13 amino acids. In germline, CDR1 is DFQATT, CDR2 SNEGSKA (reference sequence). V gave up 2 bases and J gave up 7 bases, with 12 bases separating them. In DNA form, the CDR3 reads TGCAGTGCTAGATCGGAGACTTATAATGAGCAGTTCTTC. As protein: CSARSETYNEQFF.

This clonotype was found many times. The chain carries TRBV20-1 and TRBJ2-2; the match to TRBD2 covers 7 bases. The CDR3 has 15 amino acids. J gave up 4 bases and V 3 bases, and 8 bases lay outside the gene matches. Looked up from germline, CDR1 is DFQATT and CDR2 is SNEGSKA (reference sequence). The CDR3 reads CSASGGGTFTGELFF. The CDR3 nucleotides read TGCAGTGCTAGTGGGGGGGGTACTTTCACCGGGGAGCTGTTTTTT.

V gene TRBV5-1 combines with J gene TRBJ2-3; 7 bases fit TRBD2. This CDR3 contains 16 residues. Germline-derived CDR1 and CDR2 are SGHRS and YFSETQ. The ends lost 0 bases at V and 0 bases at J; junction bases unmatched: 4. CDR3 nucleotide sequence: TGCGCCAGCAGCTTGGAACCTAGCGGAAGCACAGATACGCAGTATTTT. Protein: CASSLEPSGSTDTQYF.

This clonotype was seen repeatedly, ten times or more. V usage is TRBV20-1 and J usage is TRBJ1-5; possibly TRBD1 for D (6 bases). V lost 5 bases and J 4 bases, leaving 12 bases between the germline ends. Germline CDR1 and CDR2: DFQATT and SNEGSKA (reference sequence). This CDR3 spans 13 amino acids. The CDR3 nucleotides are TGCAGTGCTCAAGGCAGGGGTAATCAGCCCCAGCATTTT. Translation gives CSAQGRGNQPQHF.

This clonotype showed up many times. Here the CDR3 reads CSARGVAGTDYGYTF. The CDR3 DNA is TGCAGTGCTAGAGGGGTCGCCGGGACAGACTATGGCTACACCTTC. The chain links TRBV20-1 to TRBJ1-2, with 7 bases aligning to TRBD1. Germline values: CDR1 DFQATT, CDR2 SNEGSKA (reference sequence). Germline trimming cut 1 base from V and 3 bases from J; bases unmatched to any gene: 8. CDR3 length equals 15 residues.

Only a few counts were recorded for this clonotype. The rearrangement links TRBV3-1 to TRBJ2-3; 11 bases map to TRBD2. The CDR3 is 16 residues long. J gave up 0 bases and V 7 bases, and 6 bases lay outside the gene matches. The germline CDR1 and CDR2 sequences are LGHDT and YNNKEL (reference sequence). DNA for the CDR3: TGTGCCAGCACGGACGGGACTAGCGGAAGCACAGATACGCAGTATTTT. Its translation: CASTDGTSGSTDTQYF.

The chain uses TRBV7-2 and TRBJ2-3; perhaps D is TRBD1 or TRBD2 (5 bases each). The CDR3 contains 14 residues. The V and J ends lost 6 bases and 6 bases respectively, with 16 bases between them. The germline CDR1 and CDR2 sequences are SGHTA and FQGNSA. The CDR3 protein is CASSRDLRADTQYF. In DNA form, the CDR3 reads TGTGCCAGCAGTAGGGACCTAAGGGCGGATACGCAGTATTTT.

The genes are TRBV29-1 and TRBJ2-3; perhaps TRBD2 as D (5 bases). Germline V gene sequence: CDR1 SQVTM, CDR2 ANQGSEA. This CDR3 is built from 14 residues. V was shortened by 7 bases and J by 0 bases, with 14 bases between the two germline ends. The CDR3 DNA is TGCAGCGCCCCGAGCGGAGCGAGCACAGATACGCAGTATTTT. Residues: CSAPSGASTDTQYF.

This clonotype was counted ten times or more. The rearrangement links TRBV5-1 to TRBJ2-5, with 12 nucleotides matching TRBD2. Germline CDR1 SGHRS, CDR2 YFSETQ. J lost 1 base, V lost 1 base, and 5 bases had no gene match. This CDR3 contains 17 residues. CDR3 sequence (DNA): TGCGCCAGCAGCTTGCTAAGGACTAGCGGGACCCAAGAGACCCAGTACTTC. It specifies CASSLLRTSGTQETQYF.

This CDR3 reads CASSQDRTGQTNEKLFF. Written as DNA, the CDR3 is TGCGCCAGCAGCCAAGACCGGACGGGACAGACAAATGAAAAACTGTTTTTT. The rearrangement uses TRBV4-3 and TRBJ1-4; TRBD1 matches 7 bases. In germline, CDR1 is LGHNA, CDR2 YSLEER. The V gene end was trimmed by 0 bases and the J gene end by 5 bases; junction bases not matched to a gene: 9. The CDR3 is 17 residues long.

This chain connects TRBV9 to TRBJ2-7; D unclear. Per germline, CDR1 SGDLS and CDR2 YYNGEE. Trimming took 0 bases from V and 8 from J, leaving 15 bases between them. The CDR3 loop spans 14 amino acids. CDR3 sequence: CASSVGSSPSQQYF. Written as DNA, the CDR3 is TGTGCCAGCAGCGTAGGGTCCTCCCCCTCCCAGCAGTACTTC.

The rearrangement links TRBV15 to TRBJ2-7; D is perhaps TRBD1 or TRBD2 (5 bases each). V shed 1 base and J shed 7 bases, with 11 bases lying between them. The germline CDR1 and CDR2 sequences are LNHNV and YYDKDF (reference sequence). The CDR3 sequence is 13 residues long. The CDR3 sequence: CATSRGGEWEQYF. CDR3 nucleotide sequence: TGTGCCACCAGCAGAGGAGGGGAGTGGGAGCAGTACTTC.

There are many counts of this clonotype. CDR3 DNA sequence: TGTGCCAGCAGGCAGGGAGGGAGCCCAGATACGCAGTATTTT. Its protein product is CASRQGGSPDTQYF. V and J are TRBV12-3 or TRBV12-4 and TRBJ2-3, with 7 bases lining up with TRBD2. With V trimmed by 6 bases and J by 4 bases, 7 bases remained unmatched. This CDR3 region has 14 residues.

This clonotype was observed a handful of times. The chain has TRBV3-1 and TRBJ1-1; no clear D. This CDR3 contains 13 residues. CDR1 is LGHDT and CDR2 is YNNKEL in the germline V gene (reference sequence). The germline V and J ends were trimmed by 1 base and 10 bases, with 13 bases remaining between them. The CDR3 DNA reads TGTGCCAGCAGCCAAGCCTTGTCATATGGAGCTTTCTTT. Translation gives CASSQALSYGAFF.

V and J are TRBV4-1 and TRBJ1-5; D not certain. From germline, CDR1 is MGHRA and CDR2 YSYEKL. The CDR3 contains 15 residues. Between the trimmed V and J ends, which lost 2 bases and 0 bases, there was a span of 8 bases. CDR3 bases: TGCGCCAGCAGCCAATCTTTCATTAGCAATCAGCCCCAGCATTTT. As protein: CASSQSFISNQPQHF.